This entry concerns a single T cell receptor beta chain. What it recognizes is unknown. This specimen belongs to a study of T cell responses to AZD1222 COVID-19 vaccine. Sequencing used immunoSEQ multiplex PCR; TCRdb keeps in-frame clones, though not all of them. The data show around 110,000 clones, with roughly nine tenths seen just once and around 3.1% held by the top ten. Germline CDR1 SNHLY, CDR2 FYNNEI. The CDR3 runs 14 residues. V was shortened by 7 bases and J by 5 bases, with 17 bases between the two germline ends. Study-wide points: Spike-specific TCR depth and breadth grew after two AZD1222 doses.

The sequence derives from an adult in good health. The source was peripheral blood, collected on day 0 of AZD1222 vaccination. The chain carries TRBV2 and TRBJ1-1, with a possible D match to TRBD1 (6 bases). CDR3 nucleotides: TGTGCCAGCACTGAGGGGGGACGAGGGACTGAAGCTTTCTTT. Translation: CASTEGGRGTEAFF.